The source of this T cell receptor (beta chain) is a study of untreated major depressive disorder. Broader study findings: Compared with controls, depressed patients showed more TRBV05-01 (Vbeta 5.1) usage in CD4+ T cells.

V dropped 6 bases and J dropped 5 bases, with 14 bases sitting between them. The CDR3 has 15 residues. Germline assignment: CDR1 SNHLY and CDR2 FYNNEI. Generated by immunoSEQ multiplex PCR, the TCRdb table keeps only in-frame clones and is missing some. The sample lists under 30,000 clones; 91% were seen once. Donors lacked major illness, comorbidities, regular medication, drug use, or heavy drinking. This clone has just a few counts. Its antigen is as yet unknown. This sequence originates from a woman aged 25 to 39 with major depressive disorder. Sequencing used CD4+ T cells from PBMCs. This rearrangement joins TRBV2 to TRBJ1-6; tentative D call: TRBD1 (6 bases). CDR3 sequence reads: CASSRGQNNNSPLHF. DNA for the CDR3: TGTGCCAGCAGCCGTGGACAGAACAATAATTCACCCCTCCACTTT.